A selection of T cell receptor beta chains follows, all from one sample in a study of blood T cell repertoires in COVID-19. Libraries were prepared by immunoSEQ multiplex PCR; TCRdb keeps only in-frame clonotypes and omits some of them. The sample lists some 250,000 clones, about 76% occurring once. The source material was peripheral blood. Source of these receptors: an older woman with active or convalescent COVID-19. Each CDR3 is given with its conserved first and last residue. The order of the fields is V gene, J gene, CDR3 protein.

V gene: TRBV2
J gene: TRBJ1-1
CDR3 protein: CASSEGANTEAFF

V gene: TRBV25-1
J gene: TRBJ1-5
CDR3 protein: CASSSWGELGQPQHF

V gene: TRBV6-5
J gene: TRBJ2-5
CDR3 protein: CASSYHRTPAETQYF

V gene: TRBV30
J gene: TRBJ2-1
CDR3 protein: CAHHRGRSNEQFF

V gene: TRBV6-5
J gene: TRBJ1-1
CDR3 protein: CASSRGNTEAFF

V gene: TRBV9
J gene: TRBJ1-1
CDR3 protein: CASSVEGAPLTEAFF

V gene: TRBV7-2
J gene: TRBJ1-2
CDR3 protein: CASSFGYNYGYTF

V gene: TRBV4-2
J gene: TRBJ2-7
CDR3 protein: CASTPNGGGGGHLPSYEQYF

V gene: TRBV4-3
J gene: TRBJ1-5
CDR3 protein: CASSQDGSDNQPQHF

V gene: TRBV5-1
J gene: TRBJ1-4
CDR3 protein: CASSLAGATNEKLFF

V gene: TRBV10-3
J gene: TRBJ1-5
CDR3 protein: CAISDGRDQPQHF

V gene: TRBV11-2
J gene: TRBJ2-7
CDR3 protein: CASRLNRGGSEQYF

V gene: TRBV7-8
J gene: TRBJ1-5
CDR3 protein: CASSLARTGLNQPQHF

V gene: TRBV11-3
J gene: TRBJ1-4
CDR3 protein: CASSFNTNEKLFF

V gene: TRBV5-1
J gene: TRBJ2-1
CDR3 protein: CASSKGLAGGPTYNEQFF

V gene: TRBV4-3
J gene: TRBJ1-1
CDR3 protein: CASSQAPAWNTEAFF

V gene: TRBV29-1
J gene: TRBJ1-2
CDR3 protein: CSVEDLGGALGGYTF

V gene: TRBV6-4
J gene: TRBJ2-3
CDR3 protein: CASSDSVTSVGTQYF

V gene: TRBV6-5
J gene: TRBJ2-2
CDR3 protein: CASSYSGTGERELFF

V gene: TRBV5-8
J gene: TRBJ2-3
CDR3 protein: CASSSRRGQGTDTQYF

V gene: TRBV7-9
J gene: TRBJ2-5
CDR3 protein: CASSLNPDRGKETQYF

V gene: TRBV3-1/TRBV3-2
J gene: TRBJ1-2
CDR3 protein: CASSQTSRQVIGYTF

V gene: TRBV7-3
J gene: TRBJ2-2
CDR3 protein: CASSSGSTGELFF

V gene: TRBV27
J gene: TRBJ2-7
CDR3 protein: CASSLLRRREPYEQYF

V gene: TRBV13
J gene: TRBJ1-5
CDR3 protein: CASSLGRTGYQPQHF

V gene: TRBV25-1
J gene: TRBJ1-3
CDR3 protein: CASSDAGGRSGNTIYF

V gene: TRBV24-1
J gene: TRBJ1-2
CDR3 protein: CATSDPGQNYGYTF

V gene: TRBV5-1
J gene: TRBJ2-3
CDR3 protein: CASRWAGGTDTQYF

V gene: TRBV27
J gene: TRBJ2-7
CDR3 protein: CASSFSITPGQRTYYEQYF

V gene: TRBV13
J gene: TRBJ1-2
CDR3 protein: CASSFSQTGDGYTF

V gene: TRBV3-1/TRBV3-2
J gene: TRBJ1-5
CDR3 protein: CASSPLSDNQPQHF

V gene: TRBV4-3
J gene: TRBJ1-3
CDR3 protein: CASSQDSGGVGNTIYF

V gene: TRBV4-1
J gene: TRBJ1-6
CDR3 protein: CASSHHYRDRNSPLHF

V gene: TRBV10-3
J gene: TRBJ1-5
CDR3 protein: CAITAILDQPQHF

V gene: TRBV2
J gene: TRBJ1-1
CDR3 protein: CASRQGRMNTEAFF

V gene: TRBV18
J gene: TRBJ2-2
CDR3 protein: CASSETGGYAGELFF

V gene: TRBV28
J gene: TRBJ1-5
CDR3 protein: CASSSPQGLDQPQHF

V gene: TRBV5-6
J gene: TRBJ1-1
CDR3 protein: CASSQTGLGTEAFF

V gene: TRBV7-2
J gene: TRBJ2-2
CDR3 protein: CASSLDWTSRTGELFF

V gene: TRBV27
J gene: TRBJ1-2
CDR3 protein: CASSLAARPGQGARINYGYTF

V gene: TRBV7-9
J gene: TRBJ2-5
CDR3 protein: CASSPTPELETQYF

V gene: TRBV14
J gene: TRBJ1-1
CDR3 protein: CASSHLAGGGTEAFF